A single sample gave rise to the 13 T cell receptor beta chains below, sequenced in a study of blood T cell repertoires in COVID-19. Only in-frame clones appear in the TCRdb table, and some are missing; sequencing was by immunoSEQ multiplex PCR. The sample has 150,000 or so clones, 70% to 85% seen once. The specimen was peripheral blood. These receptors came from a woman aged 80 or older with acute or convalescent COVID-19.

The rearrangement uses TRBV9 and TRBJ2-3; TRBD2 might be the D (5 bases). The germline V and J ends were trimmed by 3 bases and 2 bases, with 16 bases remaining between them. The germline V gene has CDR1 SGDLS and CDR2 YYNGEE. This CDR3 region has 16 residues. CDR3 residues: CASSGYRSGNTDTQYF. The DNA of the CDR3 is TGTGCCAGCAGCGGCTATAGGTCGGGGAACACAGATACGCAGTATTTT.

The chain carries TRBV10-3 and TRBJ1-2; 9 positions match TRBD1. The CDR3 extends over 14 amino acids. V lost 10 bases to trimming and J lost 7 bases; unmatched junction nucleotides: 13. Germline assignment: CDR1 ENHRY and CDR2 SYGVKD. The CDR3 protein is CATVPGQGPIGYTF. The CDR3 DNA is TGTGCCACCGTCCCGGGACAGGGTCCGATTGGCTACACCTTC.

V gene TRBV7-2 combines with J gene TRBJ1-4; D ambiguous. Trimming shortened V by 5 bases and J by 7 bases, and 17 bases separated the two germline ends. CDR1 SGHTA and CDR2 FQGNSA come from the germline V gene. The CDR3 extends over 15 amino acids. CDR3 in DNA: TGTGCCAGCAGCATGGGCCCCCCGGGAGGTGAAAAACTGTTTTTT. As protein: CASSMGPPGGEKLFF.

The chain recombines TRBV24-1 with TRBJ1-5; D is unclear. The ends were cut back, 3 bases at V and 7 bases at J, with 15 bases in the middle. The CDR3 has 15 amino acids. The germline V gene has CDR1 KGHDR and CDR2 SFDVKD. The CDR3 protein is CATSDPPPKRQPQHF. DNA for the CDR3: TGTGCCACCAGTGATCCTCCCCCCAAGCGCCAGCCCCAGCATTTT.

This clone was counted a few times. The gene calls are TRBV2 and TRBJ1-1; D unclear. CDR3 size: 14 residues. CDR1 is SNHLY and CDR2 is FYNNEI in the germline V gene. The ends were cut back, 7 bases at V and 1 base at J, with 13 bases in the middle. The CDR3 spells CASIFGFSNTEAFF. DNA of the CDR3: TGTGCCAGCATTTTCGGGTTTTCGAACACTGAAGCTTTCTTT.

CDR3 region: CASSIWGVNYGYTF. CDR3 sequence (DNA): TGTGCCAGTAGTATATGGGGAGTTAACTATGGCTACACCTTC. The chain employs TRBV19 and TRBJ1-2; D unclear. V was shortened by 2 bases and J by 1 base, with 8 bases between the two germline ends. Germline loops: CDR1 LNHDA, CDR2 SQIVND (reference sequence). This CDR3 has 14 residues. The full variable domain, rest sourced from reference TRBV19 and TRBJ1-2, is DGGITQSPKYLFRKEGQNVTLSCEQNLNHDAMYWYRQDPGQGLRLIYYSQIVNDFQKGDIAEGYSVSREKKESFPLTVTSAQKNPTAFYLCASSIWGVNYGYTFGSGTRLTVV.

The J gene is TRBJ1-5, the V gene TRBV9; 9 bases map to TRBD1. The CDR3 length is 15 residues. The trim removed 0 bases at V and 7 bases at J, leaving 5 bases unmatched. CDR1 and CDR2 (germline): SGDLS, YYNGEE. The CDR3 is CASSVDTGGRQPQHF. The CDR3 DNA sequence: TGTGCCAGCAGCGTAGATACAGGGGGCAGGCAGCCCCAGCATTTT. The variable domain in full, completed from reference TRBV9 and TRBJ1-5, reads DSGVTQTPKHLITATGQRVTLRCSPRSGDLSVYWYQQSLDQGLQFLIQYYNGEERAKGNILERFSAQQFPDLHSELNLSSLELGDSALYFCASSVDTGGRQPQHFGDGTRLSIL.

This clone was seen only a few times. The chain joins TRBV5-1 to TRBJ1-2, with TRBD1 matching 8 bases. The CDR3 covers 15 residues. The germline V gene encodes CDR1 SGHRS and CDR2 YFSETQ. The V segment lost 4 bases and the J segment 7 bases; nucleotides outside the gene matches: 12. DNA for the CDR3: TGCGCCAGCAGCGATTCTCAGGGGGCAACGGGTGGCTACACCTTC. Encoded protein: CASSDSQGATGGYTF.

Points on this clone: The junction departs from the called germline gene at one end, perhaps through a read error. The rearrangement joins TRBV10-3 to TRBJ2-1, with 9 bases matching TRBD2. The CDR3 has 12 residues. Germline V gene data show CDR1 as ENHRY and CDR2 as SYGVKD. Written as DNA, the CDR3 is TGTGCCACCAGTAGCGGGGGAGATGAGCAGTTCTTC. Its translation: CATSSGGDEQFF.

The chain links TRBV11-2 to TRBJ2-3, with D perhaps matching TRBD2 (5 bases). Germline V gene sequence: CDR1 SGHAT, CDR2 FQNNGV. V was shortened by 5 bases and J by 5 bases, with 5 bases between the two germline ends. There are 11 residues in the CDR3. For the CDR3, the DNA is TGTGCCAGCAGCGAGGGAGATACGCAGTATTTT. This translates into CASSEGDTQYF. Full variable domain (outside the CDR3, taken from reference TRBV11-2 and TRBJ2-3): EAGVAQSPRYKIIEKRQSVAFWCNPISGHATLYWYQQILGQGPKLLIQFQNNGVVDDSQLPKDRFSAERLKGVDSTLKIQPAKLEDSAVYLCASSEGDTQYFGPGTRLTVL.

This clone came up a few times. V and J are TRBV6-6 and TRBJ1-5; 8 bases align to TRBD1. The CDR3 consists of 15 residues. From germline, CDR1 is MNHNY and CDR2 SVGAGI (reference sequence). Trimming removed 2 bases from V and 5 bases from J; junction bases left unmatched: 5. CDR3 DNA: TGTGCCAGCAGTTACGTAGGACAGGGCTATCAGCCCCAGCATTTT. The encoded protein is CASSYVGQGYQPQHF.

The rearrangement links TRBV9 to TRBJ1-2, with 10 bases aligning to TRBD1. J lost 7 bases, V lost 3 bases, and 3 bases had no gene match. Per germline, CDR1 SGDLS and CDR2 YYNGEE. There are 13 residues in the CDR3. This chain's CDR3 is CASSGGTGVGYTF. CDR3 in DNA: TGTGCCAGCAGCGGGGGGACAGGGGTTGGCTACACCTTC.

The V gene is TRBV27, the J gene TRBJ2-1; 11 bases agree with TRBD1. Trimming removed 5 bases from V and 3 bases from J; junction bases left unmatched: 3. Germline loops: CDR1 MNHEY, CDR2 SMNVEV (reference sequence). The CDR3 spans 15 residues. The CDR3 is CASSQGTGGYNEQFF. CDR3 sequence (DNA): TGTGCCAGCAGTCAAGGGACAGGGGGCTACAATGAGCAGTTCTTC.